The TCR beta chain described here comes from a study of cytomegalovirus exposure and HLA in healthy donors. The PCR contained 60 Vbeta and 13 Jbeta primers. The data were produced by immunoSEQ multiplex PCR, yet TCRdb's version contains in-frame clones alone and is incomplete. In all, the sample yields about 170,000 clones. Germline loops: CDR1 SNHLY, CDR2 FYNNEI. V shed 3 bases and J 0 bases; nucleotides not matched to a gene: 10. The CDR3 contains 19 residues. This chain uses TRBV2 with TRBJ2-4; 11 bases are shared with TRBD1. The sequencing input was PBMCs. The receptor comes from a woman in her fifties or sixties in good health and CMV-seronegative. CDR3 sequence (DNA): TGTGCCAGCAGTGAGCCGGGACAGGGGGTAGTCGCAGCCAAAAACATTCAGTACTTC. Amino acid sequence: CASSEPGQGVVAAKNIQYF.